The clone carrying this T cell receptor (beta chain) was detected many times. Its matching antigen is unknown. This record belongs to a study of regulatory T cells in long-lasting Graves disease. Study summary: Antithyroid drugs had been taken under 3 months by newly diagnosed Graves' patients. Regarding the study as a whole: Rather than thyroid tissue, only peripheral blood underwent study.

V lost 2 bases and J 0 bases, leaving 11 bases between the germline ends. This CDR3 has 16 amino acids. The germline CDR1 and CDR2 sequences are KGHSH and LQKENI. Assembly of TCR beta libraries relied on iRepertoire HTBI primers together with Arm-PCR of CDR3 regions. TCRdb re-derived calls from the multiplex PCR reads in MiXCR, one entry per CDR3 protein. This table has over 200,000 distinct CDR3 sequences, 18% appearing once. Documented time point: newly diagnosed GD, antithyroid drugs for less than 3 months. Researchers made the TCR library from RNA that was extracted from PBMCs. The diagnosis of Graves' disease used American Thyroid Association guidelines.

The sample in question was peripheral blood mononuclear cells (PBMCs), obtained at new diagnosis, from a patient treated with antithyroid drugs. The source of this sequence is a female donor with Graves disease. The chain is built from TRBV18 and TRBJ1-3; no reliable D call. The CDR3 nucleotides are TGTGCCAGCTCACCATCCTCATTCATCTCTGGAAACACCATATATTTT. This sequence encodes CASSPSSFISGNTIYF.